The next 2 T cell receptor beta chains were all read from a single sample in a study of blood T cell repertoires in COVID-19. Assay: immunoSEQ multiplex PCR; the TCRdb copy retains only in-frame clones and omits some. Of about 200,000 clones detected, roughly 90% appear once; the ten largest clones hold roughly 4.9%. What was sequenced was PBMCs or T cells enriched from blood (not recorded which). The receptors were sampled from a young woman who had been exposed to COVID-19.

This clone was counted a single time. J is TRBJ1-2 and V is TRBV19; tentative D call: TRBD1 (6 bases). Trimming stripped 7 bases from V and 8 bases from J, with 17 bases between. The CDR3 sequence is 13 residues long. The germline CDR1 and CDR2 sequences are LNHDA and SQIVND (reference sequence). This CDR3 reads CASKFRQAHGYTF. In DNA form, the CDR3 reads TGTGCCAGTAAATTCCGACAGGCTCACGGCTACACCTTC.

V usage is TRBV5-1 and J usage is TRBJ2-2, with TRBD1 matching over 7 bases. In germline, CDR1 is SGHRS, CDR2 YFSETQ. This CDR3 contains 15 residues. Trimming at V came to 4 bases and at J to 5 bases, leaving 8 bases not matched to a gene. DNA of the CDR3: TGCGCCAGCAGCCCCCTACCGACAGGGACCGGGGAGCTGTTTTTT. It specifies CASSPLPTGTGELFF.